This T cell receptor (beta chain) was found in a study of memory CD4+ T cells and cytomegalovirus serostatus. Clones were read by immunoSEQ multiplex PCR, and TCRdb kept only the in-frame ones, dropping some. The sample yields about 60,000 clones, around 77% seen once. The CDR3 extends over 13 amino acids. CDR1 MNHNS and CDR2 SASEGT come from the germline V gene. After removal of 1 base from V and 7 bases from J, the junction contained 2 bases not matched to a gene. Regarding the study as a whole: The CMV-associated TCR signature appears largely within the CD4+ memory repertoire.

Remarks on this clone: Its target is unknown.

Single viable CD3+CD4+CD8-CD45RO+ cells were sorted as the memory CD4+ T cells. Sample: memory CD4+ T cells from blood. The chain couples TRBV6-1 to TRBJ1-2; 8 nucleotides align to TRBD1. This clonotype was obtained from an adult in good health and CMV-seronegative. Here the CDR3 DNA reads TGTGCCAGCAGTGAAGTCCAGGGGGCTGGCTACACCTTC. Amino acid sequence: CASSEVQGAGYTF.